This T cell receptor beta chain was profiled in a study of blood T cell repertoires in COVID-19. Study overall: Acute-phase and convalescent COVID-19 samples originated in the United States, Italy and Spain. Sources were T cells, B-cell-depleted T cells, or PBMCs; the material itself was cDNA or gDNA.

In the original processing: Amplification from reference gene primers served as the basis for estimated nucleated cell counts. Using immunoSEQ multiplex PCR, the repertoire was profiled, and TCRdb retains in-frame clones only, with some absent. Clone size and the V and J calls come from that table; the DNA yielded D and trimming. The data show some 250,000 clones, with roughly 91% seen just once and 0.95% to 1% held by the top ten. The CDR3 length is 15 residues. The germline CDR1 and CDR2 sequences are ENHRY and SYGVKD. V lost 3 bases and J lost 7; bases outside the gene matches: 5. The receptor's source is a middle-aged woman who had recovered from COVID-19. The chain couples TRBV10-3 to TRBJ2-2; 10 nucleotides match TRBD1. The sample comprised peripheral blood. The DNA of the CDR3 is TGTGCCATCAGTGATGGGACAGGGGTGGTCGGGGAGCTGTTTTTT. The encoded protein is CAISDGTGVVGELFF.